A selection of T cell receptor beta chains follows, all from one sample in a study of T cells in Graves' hyperthyroidism and ophthalmopathy. One entry per CDR3 protein results from TCRdb running MiXCR on the multiplex PCR reads. The sample lists fewer than 700,000 distinct CDR3 sequences, 17% occurring once. The specimen sequenced was blood. The receptors stem from a woman younger than 35 with Graves' ophthalmopathy. The CDR3 runs from the conserved cysteine through the conserved F or W. Each record gives: V gene, J gene, clone size, D gene, CDR3 protein, CDR3 DNA. The D gene is left open where the match is weak. Size is stated for part of the rows, as once, few or many counts, or as a class when the clone is expanded.

TRBV29-1	TRBJ1-1	many	TRBD1	CSVEDRGPEAFF	TGCAGCGTTGAAGATAGGGGGCCGGAAGCTTTCTTT
TRBV28	TRBJ1-1	many	-	CASSLVEGRAFF	TGTGCCAGCAGTTTAGTGGAGGGTCGAGCTTTCTTT
TRBV20-1	TRBJ2-1	-	TRBD2	CSAPSGGVHEQFF	TGCAGTGCTCCTAGCGGGGGAGTCCATGAGCAGTTCTTC
TRBV5-1	TRBJ2-1	-	TRBD2	CASSWGLAGFYNEQFF	TGCGCCAGCAGCTGGGGACTAGCGGGTTTTTACAATGAGCAGTTCTTC
TRBV24-1	TRBJ2-3	many	-	CATSDTRAEQLDTQYF	TGTGCCACCAGTGATACCCGGGCCGAACAGTTGGATACGCAGTATTTT
TRBV7-8	TRBJ1-5	-	-	CASSHMGRYYSNQPQHF	TGTGCCAGCAGCCACATGGGTCGATATTATAGCAATCAGCCCCAGCATTTT
TRBV19	TRBJ2-1	few	TRBD1	CASSIVGGTGDNEQFF	TGTGCCAGTAGTATAGTTGGAGGGACAGGGGACAATGAGCAGTTCTTC
TRBV30	TRBJ2-1	many	-	CAWSPGLASGFEQFF	TGTGCCTGGAGTCCCGGGCTGGCGAGCGGGTTTGAGCAGTTCTTC
TRBV12-3/TRBV12-4	TRBJ1-1	few	-	CASKILGDLNTEAFF	TGTGCCAGCAAGATCCTCGGGGATTTGAACACTGAAGCTTTCTTT
TRBV6-1	TRBJ2-1	few	-	CASRIGRLRAEFF	TGTGCCAGCAGAATCGGCCGGCTCCGCGCGGAGTTCTTC
TRBV20-1	TRBJ1-5	many	TRBD1	CSAARGGNQPQHF	TGCAGTGCTGCCAGGGGGGGGAATCAGCCCCAGCATTTT
TRBV6-2/TRBV6-3	TRBJ2-7	many	-	CASSWATGTKFSYEQYF	TGTGCCAGCAGTTGGGCCACCGGGACAAAGTTTTCCTACGAGCAGTACTTC
TRBV4-1	TRBJ2-1	few	TRBD2	CASSQGNSFSGSLNNEQFF	TGCGCCAGCAGCCAAGGCAATTCTTTTAGCGGGAGCCTCAACAATGAGCAGTTCTTC
TRBV28	TRBJ2-7	many	-	CASSSAGPFYEQYF	TGTGCCAGTAGTTCGGCCGGCCCGTTCTACGAGCAGTACTTC
TRBV12-3/TRBV12-4	TRBJ2-2	many	-	CASSFKAGGELFF	TGTGCCAGCAGTTTCAAAGCGGGCGGGGAGCTGTTTTTT
TRBV6-2/TRBV6-3	TRBJ2-3	-	-	CASGNAGLSTDTQYF	TGTGCCAGCGGTAACGCGGGACTTAGCACAGATACGCAGTATTTT
TRBV28	TRBJ2-2	many	TRBD2	CASSFPASGSSFTGELFF	TGTGCCAGCAGTTTTCCCGCTAGCGGGAGTTCGTTCACCGGGGAGCTGTTTTTT
TRBV12-3/TRBV12-4	TRBJ1-4	few	-	CASRKDFRNEKLFF	TGTGCCAGCAGGAAGGACTTTCGGAATGAAAAACTGTTTTTT
TRBV10-3	TRBJ2-3	many	-	CAISESKDTQYF	TGTGCCATCAGTGAGTCGAAAGATACGCAGTATTTT
TRBV4-1	TRBJ2-3	-	TRBD2	CASSQTGTSEVTDTQYF	TGCGCCAGCAGCCAAACAGGGACTAGCGAGGTCACAGATACGCAGTATTTT
TRBV13	TRBJ2-5	-	-	CASSGRTMQETQYF	TGTGCCAGCAGCGGCAGGACTATGCAAGAGACCCAGTACTTC
TRBV20-1	TRBJ2-7	many	-	CSAPYGEQYF	TGCAGTGCCCCGTATGGCGAGCAGTACTTC
TRBV2	TRBJ1-5	-	-	CASSGGLDRPQHF	TGTGCCAGCAGTGGCGGCCTCGACCGGCCCCAGCATTTT
TRBV7-2	TRBJ2-1	-	TRBD1	CASTRSDRDRVGSEQFF	TGTGCCAGCACCAGGTCCGACCGGGACAGGGTTGGTAGTGAGCAGTTCTTC
TRBV27	TRBJ2-7	many	-	CASRTTGMGGEQYF	TGTGCCAGCAGAACAACAGGGATGGGGGGCGAGCAGTACTTC
TRBV3-1	TRBJ2-5	-	TRBD2	CASSQAAGDFMRQGTQYF	TGTGCCAGCAGCCAAGCAGCGGGGGACTTCATGAGACAAGGGACCCAGTACTTC
TRBV7-2	TRBJ2-3	many	-	CASSLYGAGPTDTQYF	TGTGCCAGCAGCTTATATGGGGCCGGCCCCACAGATACGCAGTATTTT
TRBV27	TRBJ1-1	many	-	CASIPGSGMNTEAFF	TGTGCCAGCATCCCCGGTTCGGGTATGAACACTGAAGCTTTCTTT
TRBV4-2	TRBJ1-2	-	-	CASSQPSEYYGYTF	TGTGCCAGCAGCCAACCATCGGAGTACTATGGCTACACCTTC
TRBV20-1	TRBJ2-7	many	-	CSASPLNRERDEQYF	TGCAGTGCTTCCCCTCTGAACCGGGAGAGGGACGAGCAGTACTTC
TRBV6-2/TRBV6-3	TRBJ1-1	few	-	CASSRDGYEAFF	TGTGCCAGCAGCCGGGACGGTTATGAAGCTTTCTTT
TRBV2	TRBJ2-7	many	-	CASRPSRNSYEQYF	TGTGCCAGCAGGCCTAGCAGGAACTCCTACGAGCAGTACTTC
TRBV2	TRBJ2-5	-	TRBD2	CASSYSGGRQETQYF	TGTGCCAGCAGTTATAGCGGGGGGAGACAAGAGACCCAGTACTTC
TRBV10-3	TRBJ2-5	few	-	CAISESRGHETQYF	TGTGCCATCAGTGAGTCGCGGGGGCACGAGACCCAGTACTTC
TRBV10-3	TRBJ1-2	few	TRBD1	CAYRTGGGNYGYTF	TGTGCCTACAGGACAGGGGGAGGGAACTATGGCTACACCTTC
TRBV9	TRBJ2-1	many	TRBD2	CASSAGGGAQNEQFF	TGTGCCAGCAGTGCCGGCGGGGGGGCTCAAAATGAGCAGTTCTTC
TRBV3-1	TRBJ2-5	-	-	CASSQDPGQHQETQYF	TGTGCCAGCAGCCAAGATCCTGGACAGCACCAAGAGACCCAGTACTTC
TRBV5-1	TRBJ1-6	few	TRBD1	CASKGTGMSSYNSPLHF	TGCGCCAGCAAGGGGACAGGGATGAGCTCCTATAATTCACCCCTCCACTTT
TRBV29-1	TRBJ1-2	-	-	CSVAGSDGYTF	TGCAGCGTTGCAGGGAGTGATGGCTACACCTTC
TRBV6-1	TRBJ1-1	few	-	CASSKLAGANTEAFF	TGTGCCAGCAGTAAACTCGCCGGGGCGAACACTGAAGCTTTCTTT
TRBV29-1	TRBJ2-1	-	TRBD2	CSGLAGRYNEQFF	TGCAGCGGACTAGCGGGGAGATACAATGAGCAGTTCTTC
TRBV30	TRBJ1-1	many	-	CAWSWGETEAFF	TGTGCCTGGAGTTGGGGTGAAACTGAAGCTTTCTTT
TRBV20-1	TRBJ2-7	many	-	CSARVRLEGDEQYF	TGCAGTGCTAGAGTACGTCTAGAGGGCGACGAGCAGTACTTC
TRBV11-1	TRBJ2-3	many	-	CASSLVGLRTDTQYF	TGTGCCAGCAGCTTAGTGGGACTCCGCACAGATACGCAGTATTTT
TRBV6-1	TRBJ1-2	-	-	CASGEGPFYGYTF	TGTGCCAGCGGTGAAGGACCATTCTATGGCTACACCTTC
TRBV28	TRBJ2-5	many	TRBD2	CASSLPGVAGVSETQYF	TGTGCCAGCAGTCTCCCCGGGGTAGCGGGAGTATCAGAGACCCAGTACTTC
TRBV7-2	TRBJ1-1	many	-	CASSLVSDMNTEAFF	TGTGCCAGCAGCTTAGTTTCGGATATGAACACTGAAGCTTTCTTT
TRBV6-2/TRBV6-3	TRBJ1-5	many	TRBD1	CASAGQGGQPQHF	TGTGCCAGCGCGGGACAGGGGGGACAGCCCCAGCATTTT
TRBV19	TRBJ1-5	few	-	CASSIGGIVSNQPQHF	TGTGCCAGTAGTATCGGGGGGATAGTCAGCAATCAGCCCCAGCATTTT
TRBV14	TRBJ1-1	-	-	CASSRPSETSNTEAFF	TGTGCCAGCAGCCGACCCTCGGAAACTTCGAACACTGAAGCTTTCTTT
TRBV29-1	TRBJ2-1	many	TRBD2	CSVEGLAKYNEQFF	TGCAGCGTTGAAGGACTAGCGAAGTACAATGAGCAGTTCTTC
TRBV9	TRBJ2-7	few	-	CASSVEQASSDEQYF	TGTGCCAGCAGCGTGGAACAGGCTTCGTCCGACGAGCAGTACTTC
TRBV2	TRBJ2-5	many	-	CASSEDTPGETQYF	TGTGCCAGCAGTGAAGACACCCCGGGGGAGACCCAGTACTTC
TRBV5-1	TRBJ1-2	many	-	CASSPGRTSYGYTF	TGCGCCAGCAGCCCCGGACGGACGAGCTATGGCTACACCTTC
TRBV25-1	TRBJ2-4	many	-	CASSEGEGRNIQYF	TGTGCCAGCAGTGAGGGAGAGGGTCGAAACATTCAGTACTTC
TRBV20-1	TRBJ2-3	-	-	CSAAGAGNTDTQYF	TGCAGTGCCGCCGGGGCAGGAAACACAGATACGCAGTATTTT
TRBV5-1	TRBJ2-3	-	TRBD2	CATNSGGHTDTQYF	TGCGCCACCAACAGCGGGGGCCACACAGATACGCAGTATTTT